These T cell receptor beta chains were read from a single sample in a study of breast tumors, draining lymph nodes, adjacent tissues. Using its own MiXCR run on the multiplex PCR reads, TCRdb lists one record per CDR3 protein. The sample holds about 230,000 distinct CDR3 sequences; about 34% are singletons and the top ten take approximately 1.5%. The sequencing input was axillary lymph node tissue. The receptors come from a female donor with breast cancer. Some clones in this sample may be carry-over from other donors' samples. CDR3s include the opening cysteine and the closing phenylalanine or tryptophan. The order of the fields is J gene, V gene, CDR3 protein.

TRBJ2-1	TRBV20-1	CSAGGTGVNNEQFF
TRBJ2-1	TRBV5-1	CASSLRPKDEQFF
TRBJ2-1	TRBV18	CASSPGTRGVGEQFF
TRBJ2-1	TRBV7-3	CASSVPGGPSPTEQFF
TRBJ1-1	TRBV7-8	CASSFDRYTEAFF
TRBJ2-2	TRBV7-3	CAVYLCASRDQGGNTGELFF
TRBJ2-3	TRBV6-6	CASTPSTDTQYF
TRBJ1-5	TRBV6-6	CASTKRWLGDSNQPQHF
TRBJ1-6	TRBV9	CASSTQDRGNSPLHF
TRBJ2-7	TRBV6-5	CASSSGLAGVGRGEQYF
TRBJ2-7	TRBV9	CASSVAGTGASYEQYF
TRBJ1-2	TRBV19	CASKGTGVVYGYTF
TRBJ1-1	TRBV20-1	CSARDDGGREVYTEAFF
TRBJ2-5	TRBV24-1	CATSEDGPQETQYF
TRBJ2-5	TRBV19	CASTVTGGRQETQYF
TRBJ2-5	TRBV5-4	CASSPSGPAGGETQYF
TRBJ2-2	TRBV24-1	CATSSLGTTNTGELFF
TRBJ2-5	TRBV7-3	CASSLRGGPQETQYF
TRBJ1-3	TRBV7-2	CASSHISGNTIYF
TRBJ2-3	TRBV9	CASSVGPGQGADTQYF
TRBJ2-1	TRBV5-1	CASSLVVEGDRFF
TRBJ2-7	TRBV2	CASTGRTSGAYEQCF
TRBJ2-3	TRBV7-3	CASSSTRDPEGTDTQYF
TRBJ2-2	TRBV6-6	CASSYSGTGELFF
TRBJ2-1	TRBV27	CASRIHGSLSYNEQFF
TRBJ1-1	TRBV28	CASSLSGGYWNTEAFF
TRBJ2-1	TRBV29-1	CSSREGAFF
TRBJ2-3	TRBV4-3	CASSRTSGTPTDTQYF
TRBJ2-6	TRBV14	CASSPAAQGANVLTF
TRBJ2-2	TRBV6-2/TRBV6-3	CASSYYDQGGPGELFF
TRBJ2-6	TRBV2	CASSSMGRQHFSSGANVLTF
TRBJ1-1	TRBV11-3	CASSLDQLGAGAFF